This is a list of T cell receptor beta chains from one sample in a study of T cells in Graves' hyperthyroidism and ophthalmopathy. One entry per CDR3 protein results from TCRdb running MiXCR on the multiplex PCR reads. The profile shows 300,000 to 400,000 distinct CDR3 sequences, about 12% of them singletons. The sequenced material came from blood. The receptors here all came from a woman between 18 and 29 years old with Graves' hyperthyroidism. CDR3s include the opening cysteine and the closing phenylalanine or tryptophan. A D gene is named only where the DNA matches it firmly. Only some rows state a clone size, as once, few, many or a class for expanded clones.

j_call,clone_size,v_call,d_call,cdr3_aa,cdr3_nt
TRBJ2-3,many,TRBV5-1,-,CASSLERPADTQYF,TGCGCCAGCAGCTTGGAACGGCCGGCAGATACGCAGTATTTT
TRBJ2-2,many,TRBV7-6,-,CASSFSPDTGELFF,TGTGCCAGCAGCTTTAGCCCAGACACCGGGGAGCTGTTTTTT
TRBJ1-2,many,TRBV12-3/TRBV12-4,-,CASNSGGVRGWAYGYTF,TGTGCCAGCAACTCGGGGGGTGTTAGGGGCTGGGCATATGGCTACACCTTC
TRBJ1-2,many,TRBV2,-,CASSEKYLSGYTF,TGTGCCAGCAGTGAAAAATATCTGAGTGGCTACACCTTC
TRBJ1-4,-,TRBV7-9,-,CASSLGGAANEKLFF,TGTGCCAGCAGCTTAGGGGGGGCCGCCAATGAAAAACTGTTTTTT
TRBJ2-5,many,TRBV20-1,-,CSARDLNRIPNQETQYF,TGCAGTGCTAGAGATCTTAACAGGATCCCCAACCAAGAGACCCAGTACTTC
TRBJ2-5,many,TRBV11-2,-,CASSRSGSLRETQYF,TGTGCCAGCAGCCGCTCAGGGTCTTTAAGAGAGACCCAGTACTTC
TRBJ2-1,many,TRBV3-1,-,CASSHLEANEQFF,TGTGCCAGCAGCCACTTAGAAGCGAATGAGCAGTTCTTC
TRBJ2-2,few,TRBV20-1,TRBD1,CSAGDRGKVGELFF,TGCAGTGCTGGGGACAGGGGGAAGGTCGGGGAGCTGTTTTTT
TRBJ2-7,many,TRBV18,-,CASSGGAIIEQYF,TGTGCCAGCTCAGGCGGGGCCATTATCGAGCAGTACTTC
TRBJ1-2,many,TRBV10-1,-,CASSDSRGYGYTF,TGCGCCAGCAGTGACTCAAGAGGCTATGGCTACACCTTC
TRBJ2-5,many,TRBV7-2,TRBD1,CASRSPGQGRETQYF,TGTGCCAGCAGATCACCGGGACAGGGACGAGAGACCCAGTACTTC
TRBJ2-3,few,TRBV11-2,-,CASSLRQVPDTQYF,TGTGCCAGCAGCCTACGACAGGTCCCAGATACGCAGTATTTT
TRBJ1-6,-,TRBV19,-,CASSHRTENSPLHF,TGTGCCAGTAGTCACAGGACAGAAAATTCACCCCTCCACTTT
TRBJ2-2,-,TRBV18,-,CASSPIENTGELFF,TGTGCCAGCTCACCAATAGAAAACACCGGGGAGCTGTTTTTT
TRBJ1-5,many,TRBV6-2/TRBV6-3,-,CASSYSSTGLHQPQHF,TGTGCCAGCAGTTACTCGAGTACAGGGTTGCATCAGCCCCAGCATTTT
TRBJ1-1,many,TRBV20-1,TRBD1,CSAKGALNTEAFF,TGCAGTGCTAAGGGGGCCTTGAACACTGAAGCTTTCTTT
TRBJ2-2,-,TRBV3-1,TRBD1,CASSSRDRGYAGELFF,TGTGCCAGCAGCTCCCGGGACAGGGGGTACGCCGGGGAGCTGTTTTTT
TRBJ1-2,few,TRBV5-1,-,CASSPASARSNYGYTF,TGCGCCAGCAGCCCGGCTTCCGCGAGGTCTAACTATGGCTACACCTTC
TRBJ2-7,few,TRBV5-8,-,CASSRWSVRARSYEQYF,TGTGCCAGCAGCCGGTGGTCTGTGAGGGCGCGATCCTACGAGCAGTACTTC
TRBJ2-7,few,TRBV18,-,CASSPTGGSYGQYF,TGTGCCAGCTCACCAACGGGGGGCTCCTACGGGCAGTACTTC
TRBJ1-1,many,TRBV6-1,-,CASRRAENTEAFF,TGTGCCAGTCGTAGGGCGGAGAACACTGAAGCTTTCTTT
TRBJ2-6,few,TRBV5-1,-,CASSDGGPGANVLTF,TGCGCCAGCAGTGACGGGGGGCCTGGGGCCAACGTCCTGACTTTC
TRBJ1-1,many,TRBV29-1,-,CSVEDELNTEAFF,TGCAGCGTTGAAGACGAGCTCAACACTGAAGCTTTCTTT
TRBJ2-3,many,TRBV29-1,-,CSALRTYTDTQYF,TGCAGCGCCTTACGGACTTACACAGATACGCAGTATTTT
TRBJ2-1,-,TRBV9,-,CVSSAHHNEQFF,TGTGTCAGCAGCGCCCACCACAATGAGCAGTTCTTC
TRBJ1-6,many,TRBV20-1,-,CSGAGNSPLHF,TGCAGTGGGGCCGGTAATTCACCCCTCCACTTT
TRBJ2-3,many,TRBV20-1,-,CSARAEGAGTDTQYF,TGCAGTGCTAGAGCCGAGGGGGCGGGGACAGATACGCAGTATTTT
TRBJ1-2,few,TRBV24-1,-,CATSDLGFYGYTF,TGTGCCACCAGTGATTTGGGTTTCTATGGCTACACCTTC
TRBJ2-7,many,TRBV3-1,TRBD2,CASSHRLAGARPYEQYF,TGTGCCAGCAGCCACCGACTAGCGGGAGCCCGCCCCTACGAGCAGTACTTC
TRBJ1-2,-,TRBV5-6,TRBD1,CASSFFAETGTTNGYTF,TGTGCCAGCAGCTTTTTCGCCGAGACAGGGACGACCAATGGCTACACCTTC
TRBJ2-5,many,TRBV28,-,CASTPGIEYQETQYF,TGTGCCAGCACCCCGGGAATAGAGTACCAAGAGACCCAGTACTTC
TRBJ1-2,-,TRBV4-3,-,CASSPDRTNYGYTF,TGCGCCAGCAGCCCCGACAGGACCAACTATGGCTACACCTTC
TRBJ1-3,many,TRBV6-1,-,CASSEVGNTIYF,TGTGCCAGCAGTGAAGTTGGAAACACCATATATTTT
TRBJ2-3,many,TRBV28,-,CASSGGNTDTQYF,TGTGCCAGTTCGGGTGGGAACACAGATACGCAGTATTTT
TRBJ2-1,many,TRBV28,TRBD1,CASSYPGQGISYNEQFF,TGTGCCAGCAGTTACCCGGGACAGGGGATCTCCTACAATGAGCAGTTCTTC
TRBJ2-3,-,TRBV9,-,CASSDRTESADTQYF,TGTGCCAGCAGCGACAGGACGGAAAGCGCAGATACGCAGTATTTT
TRBJ2-7,many,TRBV20-1,TRBD1,CSAIHRGRIDEQYF,TGCAGTGCGATACACAGGGGGCGGATAGACGAGCAGTACTTC
TRBJ1-1,few,TRBV18,TRBD1,CASSPPTGENTEAFF,TGTGCCAGCTCACCCCCGACAGGGGAGAATACTGAAGCTTTCTTT
TRBJ1-6,many,TRBV27,-,CASSFSNAVNSPLHF,TGTGCCAGTAGTTTCTCAAATGCGGTTAATTCACCCCTCCACTTT
TRBJ2-3,few,TRBV3-1,TRBD1,CASSQGGTGNTDTQYF,TGTGCCAGCAGCCAAGGGGGGACAGGGAATACAGATACGCAGTATTTT
TRBJ2-5,many,TRBV13,-,CASSLDGTQAGETQYF,TGTGCCAGCAGCTTGGACGGGACACAAGCGGGTGAGACCCAGTACTTC
TRBJ1-3,few,TRBV6-5,-,CASSYPSQVFSGNTIYF,TGTGCCAGCAGTTACCCCTCACAGGTTTTCTCTGGAAACACCATATATTTT
TRBJ1-1,many,TRBV28,-,CASSGQLQTRETEAFF,TGTGCCAGCAGTGGACAGCTCCAAACGAGAGAGACTGAAGCTTTCTTT
TRBJ1-5,many,TRBV27,TRBD1,CASRGQGAIQPQHF,TGTGCCAGCAGAGGACAGGGGGCGATTCAGCCCCAGCATTTT
TRBJ2-7,few,TRBV28,-,CASSPLGGAPGEQYF,TGTGCCAGCAGCCCCCTAGGGGGGGCACCAGGGGAGCAGTACTTC
TRBJ2-2,-,TRBV10-2,-,CASSPSRGQRSNTGELFF,TGCGCCAGCAGTCCTAGTCGGGGCCAGCGGTCGAACACCGGGGAGCTGTTTTTT
TRBJ2-7,many,TRBV6-1,-,CASKGVPYEQYF,TGTGCCAGCAAGGGGGTCCCCTACGAGCAGTACTTC
TRBJ1-4,-,TRBV7-2,-,CASSSRERGEKLFF,TGTGCCAGCAGCTCGAGGGAGAGGGGTGAAAAACTGTTTTTT